Below, 5 T cell receptor beta chains from the same sample are listed, as sequenced in a study of blood T cell repertoires in COVID-19 (dated by TCRdb to 2020 to 2022). The library came from the immunoSEQ multiplex PCR assay. The source is immuneACCESS, and TCRdb retained only in-frame sequences with V and J called. Part of the clones is not carried over; for the studies checked, unresolved V genes explain less than half of this, and the remainder is unexplained. The sample table contains 300,000 to 500,000 clones; only one count was recorded for approximately 88% of them. 0.95% to 1% of the sample lies in the top ten. Sequencing input: PBMCs or T cells enriched from blood (not recorded which). These receptors were taken from a woman aged 25 to 45 with acute COVID-19.

The V call is TRBV29-1, the J call TRBJ1-4, with 7 bases lining up with TRBD1. The CDR3 covers 15 residues. Losses at the gene ends were 2 bases for V and 3 bases for J; bases not matched to a gene: 6. Germline V CDR1 and CDR2: SQVTM, ANQGSEA. The CDR3: CSVEKGAPPNEKLFF. The CDR3 DNA follows: TGCAGCGTTGAAAAGGGGGCGCCGCCTAATGAAAAACTGTTTTTT.

This rearrangement joins TRBV2 to TRBJ2-2; 8 bases line up with TRBD1. The ends lost 6 bases at V and 7 bases at J; junction bases unmatched: 4. This CDR3 comprises 13 residues. In germline, CDR1 is SNHLY, CDR2 FYNNEI. This CDR3 reads CASRGQGIGELFF. The CDR3 DNA is TGTGCCAGCAGAGGACAGGGAATCGGGGAGCTGTTTTTT.

The chain links TRBV7-3 to TRBJ2-2; maybe TRBD2 (7 bases). The V end lost 0 bases, the J end lost 2 bases, and 13 bases lay between the germline ends. Germline-derived CDR1 and CDR2 are SGHTA and FQGTGA. The CDR3 has 17 residues. Here the CDR3 reads CASSLTVRGANTGELFF. CDR3 sequence (DNA): TGTGCCAGCAGCTTAACGGTCCGGGGGGCTAACACCGGGGAGCTGTTTTTT.

The chain links TRBV5-4 to TRBJ1-1; 8 bases line up with TRBD1. The CDR3 is made up of 14 amino acids. From germline, CDR1 is SGHNT and CDR2 YYREEE (reference sequence). The trim removed 9 bases at V and 5 bases at J, leaving 12 bases unmatched. The CDR3 DNA is TGTGCCATGTCCCCAGGGGGCGGATTTACTGAAGCTTTCTTT. Translated, it gives CAMSPGGGFTEAFF.

This chain links TRBV5-1 with TRBJ2-1, with 10 bases identical to TRBD1. After removal of 2 bases from V and 8 bases from J, the junction contained 7 bases not matched to a gene. The CDR3 spans 15 residues. Per the germline V gene, CDR1 is SGHRS and CDR2 is YFSETQ. As DNA, the CDR3 is TGCGCCAGCAGCTTAGCCGGGACAGGGGTCTATGAGCAGTTCTTC. Protein sequence: CASSLAGTGVYEQFF.